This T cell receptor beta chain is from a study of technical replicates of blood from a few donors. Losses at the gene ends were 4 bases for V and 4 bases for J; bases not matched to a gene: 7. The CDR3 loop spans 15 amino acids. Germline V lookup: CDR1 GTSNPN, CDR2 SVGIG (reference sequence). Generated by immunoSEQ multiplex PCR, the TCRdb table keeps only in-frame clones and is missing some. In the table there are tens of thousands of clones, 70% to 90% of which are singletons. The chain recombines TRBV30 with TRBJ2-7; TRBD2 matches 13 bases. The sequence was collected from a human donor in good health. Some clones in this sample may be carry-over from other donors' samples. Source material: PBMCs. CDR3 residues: CAWMRGLAGKYEQYF. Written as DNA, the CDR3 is TGTGCCTGGATGAGGGGACTAGCGGGAAAGTACGAGCAGTACTTC.